Listed here are 5 T cell receptor beta chains from one sample, sequenced in a study of cytomegalovirus exposure and HLA in healthy donors. 13 Jbeta primers and 60 Vbeta primers were used for the PCR. Profiled with immunoSEQ multiplex PCR; TCRdb holds only in-frame clones, not every one. This table has some 90,000 clones, roughly 78% appearing once. The sample was PBMCs. The receptors stem from a male donor in good health and CMV-seropositive.

This clone has only a few counts. The gene calls are TRBV4-2 and TRBJ2-5; possibly TRBD1 for D (6 bases). Germline lookup yields CDR1 LGHNA and CDR2 YNFKEQ. V was cut by 6 bases and J by 4 bases, with 12 bases left in between. The CDR3 consists of 13 residues. CDR3 loop: CASSRQERETQYF. The CDR3 region has the DNA TGTGCCAGCAGTCGACAGGAGAGAGAGACCCAGTACTTC.

The chain is built from TRBV6-1 and TRBJ2-4, with D possibly matching TRBD1 (5 bases). The V gene lost 2 bases and the J gene lost 8 bases, with 10 bases spanning the gap. The CDR3 runs 13 residues. Germline V CDR1 and CDR2: MNHNS, SASEGT. CDR3 DNA: TGTGCCAGCAGTGAATGGGGCCGGGACATTCAGTACTTC. Translation gives CASSEWGRDIQYF.

This clone was observed a single time. The chain uses TRBV11-2 and TRBJ2-5; perhaps TRBD1 as D (7 bases). Germline CDR1 is SGHAT and CDR2 is FQNNGV. V was shortened by 5 bases and J by 2 bases, with 18 bases between the two germline ends. This CDR3 is built from 16 residues. The CDR3 coding sequence is TGTGCCAGCAGCCCCGGCTGGAGGGGGCAACAAGAGACCCAGTACTTC. It is translated as CASSPGWRGQQETQYF.

This clone was recorded a few times. The rearrangement uses TRBV18 and TRBJ1-4, with 12 positions matching TRBD1. The J segment lost 9 bases and the V segment lost 0 bases, leaving 2 bases of the junction unmatched. This CDR3 is 15 amino acids long. Germline assignment: CDR1 KGHSH and CDR2 LQKENI. The CDR3 bases are TGTGCCAGCTCACCACCGGGGACAGGGGGCCAAAAACTGTTTTTT. Its protein product is CASSPPGTGGQKLFF.

This chain uses TRBV9 with TRBJ2-3; TRBD2 matches at 9 bases. V was clipped by 0 bases and J by 2 bases; unmatched bases: 4. CDR1 and CDR2 (germline): SGDLS, YYNGEE. The CDR3 spans 16 residues. The CDR3 sequence is CASSVDGGGATDTQYF. The CDR3 nucleotides read TGTGCCAGCAGCGTAGACGGCGGGGGGGCCACAGATACGCAGTATTTT.